The 26 T cell receptor beta chains below were found in one sample sequenced in a study of HIV-infected patients and healthy controls. All unsorted peripheral T cells were captured because whole blood was used without fractionation. Alpha and beta constant-region primers primed reverse transcription of 500 to 550 ng RNA. Using multiplexing indices, alpha and beta chain libraries were generated apart by chain-specific third strand synthesis. TCRdb fed the 5' RACE reads into MiXCR, producing one record per CDR3 protein. The profile shows approximately 9,000 distinct CDR3 sequences, approximately 7.9% of them singletons. Source: blood, taken before antiretroviral therapy. The receptors derive from an adult with HIV infection. The donor label of this sample is uncertain.

This clonotype has more than one count but fewer than ten. Here the CDR3 reads CASSYDMNTEAFF. CDR3 in DNA: TGCGCCAGCAGTTATGACATGAACACTGAAGCTTTCTTT. The gene calls are TRBV5-1 and TRBJ1-1; D gene ambiguous. V was clipped by 5 bases and J by 0 bases, with 8 bases between them. CDR3 length: 13 amino acids. CDR1 SGHRS and CDR2 YFSETQ come from the germline V gene.

This rearrangement joins TRBV11-1 to TRBJ2-7; D possibly corresponds to TRBD2 (6 bases). Trimming cost V 3 bases and J 5 bases, with 14 bases left between them. CDR1 is SGHAT, CDR2 FQDESV, per germline (reference sequence). CDR3 size: 14 residues. CDR3 region: CASSFGQEGDEQYF. The CDR3 DNA is TGTGCCAGCAGCTTCGGCCAGGAGGGCGACGAGCAGTACTTC.

This clonotype was counted many times. V usage is TRBV7-9 and J usage is TRBJ1-1, with 7 bases matching TRBD1. J was trimmed by 0 bases and V by 5 bases; bases with no gene match: 9. This CDR3 spans 16 amino acids. Germline-derived CDR1 and CDR2 are SEHNR and FQNEAQ (reference sequence). The CDR3 sequence: CASSPTGTVMNTEAFF. The CDR3 DNA sequence: TGTGCCAGCAGCCCGACCGGGACAGTCATGAACACTGAAGCTTTCTTT.

The sample holds many counts of this clonotype. The chain links TRBV5-6 to TRBJ2-3; 10 bases are a match to TRBD1. V trimming: 4 bases; J trimming: 3 bases; junction bases outside the gene matches: 8. Germline CDR1 reads SGHDT; CDR2 reads YYEEEE. There are 16 residues in the CDR3. The CDR3 loop reads CASSRDRGRWTDTQYF. The DNA for the CDR3 is TGTGCCAGCAGCCGGGACAGGGGCCGGTGGACAGATACGCAGTATTTT.

In its sample, this clonotype ranks as medium-sized. The chain links TRBV12-3 or TRBV12-4 to TRBJ2-4; maybe TRBD1 (7 bases). V lost 7 bases and J 6 bases, leaving 10 bases between the germline ends. The CDR3 covers 12 residues. Written as DNA, the CDR3 is TGTGCCAGCAATCAGGGGGGAAACATTCAGTACTTC. It is translated as CASNQGGNIQYF.

The J gene is TRBJ2-5, the V gene TRBV20-1; 8 bases fit TRBD1. This CDR3 comprises 13 residues. The germline gives CDR1 DFQATT, CDR2 SNEGSKA (reference sequence). V lost 6 bases, J lost 2 bases, and 5 bases stayed unmatched. The CDR3 sequence is CSALGQAQETQYF. The CDR3 DNA reads as TGCAGTGCACTGGGACAGGCGCAAGAGACCCAGTACTTC.

The genes are TRBV19 and TRBJ2-2, with 9 bases lining up with TRBD1. J gave up 4 bases and V 4 bases, and 7 bases lay outside the gene matches. The CDR3 extends over 16 amino acids. The germline gives CDR1 LNHDA, CDR2 SQIVND (reference sequence). CDR3 sequence reads: CASSTRRTGATGELFF. CDR3 nucleotides: TGTGCCAGTAGTACCCGCCGGACAGGGGCCACCGGGGAGCTGTTTTTT.

This clonotype was seen many times. The V and J genes are TRBV25-1 and TRBJ1-1; tentative D call: TRBD1 (6 bases). CDR3 length: 17 residues. CDR1 and CDR2 (germline): MGHDK, SYGVNS. Trimming pared 6 bases from V and 3 bases from J, leaving 23 bases between. CDR3 region: CASSLGGSQGRHTEAFF. The CDR3 nucleotides read TGTGCCAGCAGCTTAGGGGGATCACAGGGTAGACACACTGAAGCTTTCTTT.

This clonotype showed up many times. J is TRBJ2-5 and V is TRBV11-1, with 7 bases lining up with TRBD1. This CDR3 spans 15 amino acids. After removal of 4 bases from V and 4 bases from J, the junction contained 9 bases not matched to a gene. Germline CDR1 is SGHAT and CDR2 is FQDESV (reference sequence). In DNA, the CDR3 is TGTGCCAGCAGCTCGGACAGGAACTTGCGAGAGACCCAGTACTTC. Its protein product is CASSSDRNLRETQYF.

This clonotype was recorded many times. CDR3 sequence reads: CASSLLELAGTDTQYF. The CDR3 nucleotides read TGCGCCAGCAGCTTGTTGGAGTTAGCGGGGACAGATACGCAGTATTTT. The chain is built from TRBV5-1 and TRBJ2-3; 8 bases agree with TRBD2. CDR3 length: 16 residues. J was trimmed by 3 bases and V by 1 base; bases with no gene match: 7. Germline values: CDR1 SGHRS, CDR2 YFSETQ. Supplemented by reference TRBV5-1 and TRBJ2-3, the full variable domain reads KAGVTQTPRYLIKTRGQQVTLSCSPISGHRSVSWYQQTPGQGLQFLFEYFSETQRNKGNFPGRFSGRQFSNSRSEMNVSTLELGDSALYLCASSLLELAGTDTQYFGPGTRLTVL.

Ten or more counts support this clonotype. V is TRBV7-9 and J is TRBJ2-1, with TRBD1 identical over 7 bases. Looked up from germline, CDR1 is SEHNR and CDR2 is FQNEAQ (reference sequence). V was clipped by 5 bases and J by 4 bases; unmatched bases: 20. The CDR3 length is 19 residues. CDR3 amino acids: CASSLAPGTELFRYNEQFF. DNA of the CDR3: TGTGCCAGCAGCCTGGCCCCCGGGACAGAACTTTTTCGTTACAATGAGCAGTTCTTC.

The V call is TRBV28, the J call TRBJ2-2, with D hard to call. This CDR3 contains 14 residues. V lost 5 bases and J 7 bases, leaving 14 bases between the germline ends. Germline V CDR1 and CDR2: MDHEN, SYDVKM. The CDR3 spells CASSPRVQFGELFF. The CDR3 DNA is TGTGCCAGCAGTCCCAGAGTCCAGTTCGGGGAGCTGTTTTTT.

Many counts were recorded for this clonotype. The chain uses TRBV28 and TRBJ2-1; 8 bases are shared with TRBD2. V trimming: 8 bases; J trimming: 7 bases; junction bases outside the gene matches: 13. The CDR3 spans 15 residues. Germline-derived CDR1 and CDR2 are MDHEN and SYDVKM. The CDR3 DNA follows: TGTGCCAGCGGACAACTGACTAGCGTTCGAAATGAGCAGTTCTTC. Protein product: CASGQLTSVRNEQFF.

This clonotype was seen repeatedly, ten times or more. The gene calls are TRBV5-1 and TRBJ2-3, with D possibly being TRBD2 (5 bases). V lost 0 bases and J lost 2, with 10 bases in between. Germline CDR1 reads SGHRS; CDR2 reads YFSETQ. The CDR3 covers 15 residues. CDR3 protein: CASSLDGVVTDTQYF. DNA of the CDR3: TGCGCCAGCAGCTTGGACGGGGTCGTCACAGATACGCAGTATTTT. The whole variable domain, filled in from reference TRBV5-1 and TRBJ2-3, reads KAGVTQTPRYLIKTRGQQVTLSCSPISGHRSVSWYQQTPGQGLQFLFEYFSETQRNKGNFPGRFSGRQFSNSRSEMNVSTLELGDSALYLCASSLDGVVTDTQYFGPGTRLTVL.

The chain has TRBV24-1 and TRBJ2-3; D might be TRBD1 or TRBD2, each matching 5 bases. CDR1 is KGHDR and CDR2 is SFDVKD in the germline V gene. The V gene lost 5 bases and the J gene lost 0 bases, with 11 bases spanning the gap. CDR3 length: 15 residues. The CDR3 DNA follows: TGTGCCACCAGTGCCCACCGGGACAGCACAGATACGCAGTATTTT. Residues: CATSAHRDSTDTQYF.

This clonotype was seen more than once but under ten times. V is TRBV5-5 and J is TRBJ2-6; tentative D call: TRBD1 (6 bases). Germline V gene lookup returns CDR1 SGHKS and CDR2 YYEKEE (reference sequence). The CDR3 sequence is 17 residues long. The V gene lost 4 bases and the J gene lost 0 bases, with 14 bases spanning the gap. The CDR3 region has the DNA TGTGCCAGCAGCCTGGGGACATTTAGCTCTGGGGCCAACGTCCTGACTTTC. Translated, it gives CASSLGTFSSGANVLTF.

At least ten counts were recorded for this clonotype. This chain joins TRBV2 and TRBJ2-1; D is uncertain. The CDR3 is 12 residues long. V gave up 7 bases and J gave up 4 bases, with 8 bases separating them. Germline V gives CDR1 SNHLY, CDR2 FYNNEI. CDR3 DNA sequence: TGTGCCAGCAATTGGGCTTACAATGAGCAGTTCTTC. Its translation: CASNWAYNEQFF.

This clonotype was recorded at least ten times. This chain joins TRBV3-1 and TRBJ2-1; 9 bases line up with TRBD2. Germline CDR1 is LGHDT and CDR2 is YNNKEL (reference sequence). The CDR3 loop spans 15 amino acids. J lost 4 bases, V lost 4 bases, and 5 bases had no gene match. This chain's CDR3 is CASSPSRGGYNEQFF. The CDR3, as DNA: TGTGCCAGCAGCCCTTCGCGGGGGGGGTACAATGAGCAGTTCTTC.

This clonotype is categorized as medium-sized. The chain uses TRBV12-3 or TRBV12-4 and TRBJ2-1, with D perhaps matching TRBD1 or TRBD2 (5 bases each). The CDR3 runs 14 residues. The germline V and J ends were trimmed by 6 bases and 10 bases, with 19 bases remaining between them. The chain's CDR3 is CASSTTGTAYEQFF. CDR3 nucleotide sequence: TGTGCCAGCAGCACTACCGGGACGGCATACGAGCAGTTCTTC.

The sample holds many counts of this clonotype. This chain links TRBV27 with TRBJ2-3, with a possible D match to TRBD1 (5 bases). Trimming left V 6 bases short and J 4 bases short, with 17 bases between. From germline, CDR1 is MNHEY and CDR2 SMNVEV (reference sequence). The CDR3 covers 15 residues. The chain's CDR3 is CASRELSWGADTQYF. The DNA of the CDR3 is TGTGCCAGCAGGGAACTCTCTTGGGGCGCAGATACGCAGTATTTT.

This clonotype was picked up a small number of times. V gene TRBV7-2 combines with J gene TRBJ2-3; D unresolved. Trimming pared 7 bases from V and 1 base from J, leaving 9 bases between. CDR1 and CDR2 from the germline V gene are SGHTA and FQGNSA. This CDR3 spans 13 amino acids. The CDR3 region has the DNA TGTGCCAGCAACTCCCAGGGCACAGATACGCAGTATTTT. The encoded protein is CASNSQGTDTQYF.

This clonotype was found many times. The V call is TRBV12-3 or TRBV12-4, the J call TRBJ1-5; D gene uncertain. Trimming took 6 bases from V and 2 from J, leaving 11 bases between them. The CDR3 is 14 residues long. This CDR3 reads CASSRTRGNQPQHF. CDR3 DNA: TGTGCCAGCAGCCGGACCCGGGGCAATCAGCCCCAGCATTTT.

This clonotype was counted at least ten times. V and J are TRBV9 and TRBJ2-5, with 8 positions matching TRBD1. Trimming at V came to 2 bases and at J to 5 bases, leaving 5 bases not matched to a gene. Germline V lookup: CDR1 SGDLS, CDR2 YYNGEE. This CDR3 has 14 amino acids. Written as DNA, the CDR3 is TGTGCCAGCAGCGTTCAGGGGGCAACGGAGACCCAGTACTTC. This sequence encodes CASSVQGATETQYF.

This clonotype was counted at least ten times. The chain joins TRBV9 to TRBJ2-5; unclear D gene. This CDR3 spans 13 amino acids. Trimming stripped 0 bases from V and 2 bases from J, with 5 bases between. Germline values: CDR1 SGDLS, CDR2 YYNGEE. In DNA form, the CDR3 reads TGTGCCAGCAGCGTAGCCCAGCAAGAGACCCAGTACTTC. Its translation: CASSVAQQETQYF.

This clonotype was recorded many times. V gene TRBV19 combines with J gene TRBJ2-6; TRBD1 might be the D (6 bases). V shed 5 bases and J shed 1 base, with 12 bases lying between them. From germline, CDR1 is LNHDA and CDR2 SQIVND (reference sequence). The CDR3 extends over 16 amino acids. The CDR3 DNA reads TGTGCCAGTAGTTCAACAGGGTTTTCTGGGGCCAACGTCCTGACTTTC. Its translation: CASSSTGFSGANVLTF.

This clonotype was seen repeatedly, ten times or more. This chain links TRBV20-1 with TRBJ1-2; 7 bases match TRBD1. The V gene's germline CDR1 is DFQATT and CDR2 SNEGSKA (reference sequence). This CDR3 spans 15 amino acids. V was pared by 6 bases and J by 2 bases, with 12 bases of the junction left unmatched. The DNA for the CDR3 is TGCAGTGCCCCTACCAGGCAGGGGGTCAACTATGGCTACACCTTC. This codes for CSAPTRQGVNYGYTF.